This T cell receptor (beta chain) was captured by sequencing in a study of blood T cell repertoires in COVID-19. Measured with immunoSEQ multiplex PCR; TCRdb has only the in-frame clones, and not every one. Of more than 85,000 clones listed, roughly 80% are singletons. The CDR3 has 12 residues. V was clipped by 4 bases and J by 4 bases, with 7 bases between them. CDR1 is SGHAT, CDR2 FQNNGV, per germline. This chain uses TRBV11-2 with TRBJ2-5; no firm D call. Sequencing was carried out using peripheral blood. The sequence derives from a man at least 80 years old with active or convalescent COVID-19. The CDR3 sequence: CASSSVAETQYF. The CDR3 DNA reads as TGTGCCAGCAGCTCCGTGGCAGAGACCCAGTACTTC.